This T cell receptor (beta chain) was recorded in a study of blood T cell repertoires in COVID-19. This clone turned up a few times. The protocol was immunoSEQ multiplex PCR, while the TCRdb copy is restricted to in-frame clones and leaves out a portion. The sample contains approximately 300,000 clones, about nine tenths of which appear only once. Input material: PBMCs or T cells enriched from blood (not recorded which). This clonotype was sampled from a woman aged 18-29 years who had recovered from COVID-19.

CDR3 amino acids: CASSPDRRNTEAFF. For the CDR3, the DNA is TGTGCCAGCAGTCCCGACAGGAGGAACACTGAAGCTTTCTTT. The genes are TRBV28 and TRBJ1-1, with D perhaps matching TRBD1 (6 bases). This CDR3 is built from 14 residues. V dropped 5 bases and J dropped 1 base, with 11 bases sitting between them. Germline assignment: CDR1 MDHEN and CDR2 SYDVKM.